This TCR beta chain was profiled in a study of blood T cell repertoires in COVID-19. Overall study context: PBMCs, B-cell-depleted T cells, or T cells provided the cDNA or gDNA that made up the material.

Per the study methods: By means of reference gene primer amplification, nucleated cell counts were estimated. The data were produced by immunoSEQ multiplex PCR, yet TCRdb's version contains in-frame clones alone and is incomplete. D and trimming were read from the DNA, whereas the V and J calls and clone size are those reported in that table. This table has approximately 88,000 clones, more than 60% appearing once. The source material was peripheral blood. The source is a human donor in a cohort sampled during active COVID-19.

The CDR3 sequence: CASSQLAFRGYQETQYF. CDR3 bases: TGTGCCAGCAGCCAGTTAGCGTTCAGGGGGTACCAAGAGACCCAGTACTTC. V and J are TRBV14 and TRBJ2-5, with TRBD1 matching 7 bases. Germline V gene data show CDR1 as SGHDN and CDR2 as FVKESK. This CDR3 comprises 17 residues. J was trimmed by 0 bases and V by 3 bases; bases with no gene match: 10.